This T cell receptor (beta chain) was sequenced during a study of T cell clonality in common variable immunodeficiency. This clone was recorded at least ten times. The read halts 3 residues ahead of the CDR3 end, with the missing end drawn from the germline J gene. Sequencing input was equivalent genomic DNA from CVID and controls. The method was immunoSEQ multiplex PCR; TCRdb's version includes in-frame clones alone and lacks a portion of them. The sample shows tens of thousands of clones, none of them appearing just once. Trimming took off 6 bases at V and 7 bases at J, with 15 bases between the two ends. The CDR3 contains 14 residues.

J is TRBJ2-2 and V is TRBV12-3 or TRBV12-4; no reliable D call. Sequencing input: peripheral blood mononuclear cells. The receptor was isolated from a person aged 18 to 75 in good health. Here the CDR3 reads CASSLPESGGELFF. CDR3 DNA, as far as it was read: TGTGCCAGCAGCCTTCCCGAGTCCGGCGGGGAG.